The 24 T cell receptor beta chains in this list originate from one sample, sequenced in a study of cytomegalovirus exposure and HLA in healthy donors. The PCR used 60 Vbeta and 13 Jbeta primers. Repertoires were generated with immunoSEQ multiplex PCR, while TCRdb's copy carries only in-frame clones and drops some. The table lists around 200,000 clones, around three quarters of them singletons. The sample comprised PBMCs. These receptors were collected from a woman aged 50 to 60 in good health and CMV-seronegative.

Details on this clone: This CDR3 is also generated by other DNA sequences in the sample. This chain links TRBV9 with TRBJ1-2; TRBD1 might be the D (5 bases). The CDR3 sequence is 14 residues long. V was trimmed by 0 bases and J by 3 bases, leaving 9 bases between them. Germline V gene lookup returns CDR1 SGDLS and CDR2 YYNGEE. In DNA, the CDR3 is TGTGCCAGCAGCGTAGGTGGGGGGGACTATGGCTACACCTTC. Its protein product is CASSVGGGDYGYTF.

The chain carries TRBV11-1 and TRBJ2-1; the match to TRBD1 covers 12 bases. V dropped 6 bases and J dropped 8; count of bases not matched to a gene: 2. The CDR3 has 13 amino acids. Per germline, CDR1 SGHAT and CDR2 FQDESV (reference sequence). The CDR3 here is CASRGTGGDEQFF. The CDR3 DNA is TGTGCCAGCAGAGGGACAGGGGGCGATGAGCAGTTCTTC.

This rearrangement joins TRBV7-8 to TRBJ2-3; perhaps TRBD1 as D (6 bases). Trimming took 6 bases from V and 1 from J, leaving 8 bases between them. The CDR3 has 13 amino acids. From germline, CDR1 is SGHVS and CDR2 FQNEAQ. The CDR3 coding sequence is TGTGCCAGCAGAGGGGGAGGCACAGATACGCAGTATTTT. It specifies CASRGGGTDTQYF. The full variable domain, completed using reference TRBV7-8 and TRBJ2-3, is GAGVSQSPRYKVAKRGQDVALRCDPISGHVSLFWYQQALGQGPEFLTYFQNEAQLDKSGLPSDRFFAERPEGSVSTLKIQRTQQEDSAVYLCASRGGGTDTQYFGPGTRLTVL.

The rearrangement links TRBV19 to TRBJ2-7; 9 bases agree with TRBD1. After removal of 1 base from V and 3 bases from J, the junction contained 1 base not matched to a gene. The CDR3 length is 14 residues. The germline CDR1 and CDR2 sequences are LNHDA and SQIVND (reference sequence). The CDR3 loop reads CASSIGTGDYEQYF. The CDR3 DNA reads as TGTGCCAGTAGTATAGGGACAGGGGACTACGAGCAGTACTTC.

A few counts support this clone. V gene TRBV5-1 combines with J gene TRBJ2-7, with TRBD2 matching 10 bases. Looked up from germline, CDR1 is SGHRS and CDR2 is YFSETQ. The length of the CDR3 is 15 residues. The V and J ends lost 0 bases and 2 bases, in that order; junction bases with no gene match: 2. CDR3 nucleotide sequence: TGCGCCAGCAGCTTGGCCGGGACTAGCGCCTACGAGCAGTACTTC. Its translation: CASSLAGTSAYEQYF.

This sequence joins TRBV9 and TRBJ1-2, with 10 bases fitting TRBD1. The V gene end was trimmed by 4 bases and the J gene end by 8 bases; junction bases not matched to a gene: 11. CDR3 length equals 15 residues. Germline V CDR1 and CDR2: SGDLS, YYNGEE. CDR3 protein: CASSPRDRGSSGYTF. In DNA form, the CDR3 reads TGTGCCAGCAGCCCCCGGGACAGGGGTTCGTCGGGCTACACCTTC.

The V gene is TRBV18, the J gene TRBJ2-5; tentative D call: TRBD1 (5 bases). The length of the CDR3 is 15 residues. Germline CDR1 and CDR2: KGHSH and LQKENI. Trimming took off 6 bases at V and 2 bases at J, with 16 bases between the two ends. CDR3 DNA sequence: TGTGCCAGCTCGCAAAATACAGGCAAACAAGAGACCCAGTACTTC. Translation gives CASSQNTGKQETQYF.

The CDR3 coding sequence is TGCGCCAGCAGGGCCCGGGAGGGGGCAGGGAACACTGAAGCTTTCTTT. This codes for CASRAREGAGNTEAFF. The rearrangement joins TRBV10-2 to TRBJ1-1, with TRBD1 matching 7 bases. Germline CDR1 and CDR2: WSHSY and SAAADI. The CDR3 is 16 amino acids. V lost 6 bases to trimming and J lost 1 base; unmatched junction nucleotides: 11.

The chain joins TRBV19 to TRBJ2-2; a weak D match, TRBD2 (6 bases). Germline V lookup: CDR1 LNHDA, CDR2 SQIVND (reference sequence). The V end was cut by 10 bases, the J end by 1 base, with 10 bases between. This CDR3 is built from 13 residues. The CDR3 sequence is CANGRENTGELFF. Here the CDR3 DNA reads TGTGCCAACGGGCGGGAGAACACCGGGGAGCTGTTTTTT.

The rearrangement uses TRBV2 and TRBJ2-7, with 8 nucleotides matching TRBD1. V lost 5 bases, J lost 4 bases, and 13 bases stayed unmatched. In germline, CDR1 is SNHLY, CDR2 FYNNEI. The CDR3 runs to 16 residues. As DNA, the CDR3 is TGTGCCAGCAGTTCCATAAGCAGGACAGGGATTTACGAGCAGTACTTC. As protein: CASSSISRTGIYEQYF.

The chain uses TRBV6-1 and TRBJ2-5; 10 bases line up with TRBD2. Germline values: CDR1 MNHNS, CDR2 SASEGT. The CDR3 extends over 14 amino acids. V trimming: 4 bases; J trimming: 4 bases; junction bases outside the gene matches: 3. The CDR3 DNA reads TGTGCCAGCAGTGGAGGACTAGCGGTAGAGACCCAGTACTTC. This sequence encodes CASSGGLAVETQYF.

This sequence joins TRBV7-9 and TRBJ2-7; the D is unclear. The CDR3 runs 12 residues. Germline V lookup: CDR1 SEHNR, CDR2 FQNEAQ (reference sequence). V lost 1 base and J 6 bases, leaving 7 bases between the germline ends. The CDR3 DNA is TGTGCCAGCAGCTTAGGAATGGCCGAGCAGTACTTC. This codes for CASSLGMAEQYF.

The chain combines TRBV29-1 with TRBJ2-5, with D maybe TRBD2 (5 bases). The germline CDR1 and CDR2 sequences are SQVTM and ANQGSEA. V was trimmed by 7 bases and J by 2 bases, leaving 11 bases between them. The CDR3 totals 12 residues. The CDR3 DNA is TGCAGCGGTGGGCGACTACAAGAGACCCAGTACTTC. Translated: CSGGRLQETQYF.

This clone came up a few times. This chain uses TRBV5-1 with TRBJ1-6; D uncertain. With 0 bases removed from V and 6 bases from J, the gap between germline ends came to 13 bases. Per germline, CDR1 SGHRS and CDR2 YFSETQ. The CDR3 totals 16 residues. The CDR3 DNA follows: TGCGCCAGCAGCTTGGAGTTCGGGAAGAGTAATTCACCCCTCCACTTT. Translated: CASSLEFGKSNSPLHF.

The genes are TRBV4-3 and TRBJ2-1; possible D gene TRBD1, 7 bases. V was pared by 0 bases and J by 9 bases, with 12 bases between. Germline values: CDR1 LGHNA, CDR2 YSLEER. This CDR3 has 14 residues. The CDR3 DNA sequence: TGCGCCAGCAGCCAAGACAGGGGGGTCGGTGAGCAGTTCTTC. This sequence encodes CASSQDRGVGEQFF.

For the CDR3, the DNA is TGTGCCAGCAGCCGAAGTGGTAGCGGAGCCACCGGGGAGCTGTTTTTT. It translates to CASSRSGSGATGELFF. This sequence joins TRBV14 and TRBJ2-2; D possibly corresponds to TRBD2 (6 bases). Germline CDR1 is SGHDN and CDR2 is FVKESK. The CDR3 runs 16 residues. V was clipped by 4 bases and J by 4 bases, with 16 bases between them.

V and J are TRBV7-2 and TRBJ2-5; 9 positions agree with TRBD1. The assigned J gene may be wrong: the sequence end matches TRBJ2-7 better. The CDR3 is 14 residues long. Germline loops: CDR1 SGHTA, CDR2 FQGNSA. The CDR3 reads CASSLVGTGNEQYF. DNA of the CDR3: TGTGCCAGCAGCTTAGTGGGGACAGGGAACGAGCAGTACTTC.

The chain has TRBV4-1 and TRBJ2-7, with D perhaps TRBD1 (6 bases). CDR1 is MGHRA and CDR2 is YSYEKL in the germline V gene. V was pared by 4 bases and J by 0 bases, with 13 bases between. The CDR3 sequence is 15 residues long. The CDR3 DNA follows: TGCGCCAGCAGCCCGCCGGGACACATCTCCTACGAGCAGTACTTC. It translates to CASSPPGHISYEQYF.

CDR3 residues: CASSADRRRSYNSPLHF. The CDR3 DNA is TGTGCCAGCAGCGCCGACAGGCGCCGGAGCTATAATTCACCCCTCCACTTT. The chain couples TRBV7-8 to TRBJ1-6; tentative D call: TRBD1 (6 bases). Germline CDR1 is SGHVS and CDR2 is FQNEAQ. V lost 5 bases and J 3 bases, leaving 17 bases between the germline ends. The CDR3 runs to 17 residues.

Notes on this clone: The sample carries other DNA sequences with the same CDR3. The chain is built from TRBV9 and TRBJ1-4; 9 nucleotides agree with TRBD1. The CDR3 has 15 residues. With V trimmed by 0 bases and J by 8 bases, 5 bases remained unmatched. Per the germline V gene, CDR1 is SGDLS and CDR2 is YYNGEE. The CDR3 spells CASSVGGQGNEKLFF. The CDR3 DNA reads TGTGCCAGCAGCGTAGGGGGACAGGGAAACGAAAAACTGTTTTTT.

Only a few counts were recorded for this clone. The chain employs TRBV5-6 and TRBJ1-2; TRBD1 might be the D (6 bases). The CDR3 extends over 15 amino acids. Germline CDR1 is SGHDT and CDR2 is YYEEEE. Trimming removed 0 bases from V and 1 base from J, with 10 bases in between. CDR3 nucleotide sequence: TGTGCCAGCAGCTTGGCCGGGGGGCTTAACTATGGCTACACCTTC. Translated: CASSLAGGLNYGYTF.

The chain joins TRBV13 to TRBJ1-2, with D perhaps matching TRBD1 (5 bases). V dropped 4 bases and J dropped 8 bases, with 14 bases sitting between them. The CDR3 is 13 amino acids. The germline V gene encodes CDR1 PRHDT and CDR2 FYEKMQ (reference sequence). The chain's CDR3 is CASSSGRTNGYTF. The CDR3 DNA reads TGTGCCAGCAGCTCCGGACGGACAAACGGCTACACCTTC. Full variable domain (rest looked up from reference TRBV13 and TRBJ1-2): AAGVIQSPRHLIKEKRETATLKCYPIPRHDTVYWYQQGPGQDPQFLISFYEKMQSDKGSIPDRFSAQQFSDYHSELNMSSLELGDSALYFCASSSGRTNGYTFGSGTRLTVV.

The J gene is TRBJ1-2, the V gene TRBV4-3; D is ambiguous. CDR1 is LGHNA, CDR2 YSLEER, per germline. V was cut by 0 bases and J by 2 bases, with 16 bases left in between. There are 17 residues in the CDR3. Here the CDR3 DNA reads TGCGCCAGCAGCCAAGATTGGTCAATGAACAGAAACTATGGCTACACCTTC. Encoded protein: CASSQDWSMNRNYGYTF.

The gene calls are TRBV5-1 and TRBJ2-5, with 7 bases that match TRBD1. Per germline, CDR1 SGHRS and CDR2 YFSETQ. The trim removed 8 bases at V and 5 bases at J, leaving 6 bases unmatched. The CDR3 extends over 12 amino acids. Here the CDR3 reads CASSRDSETQYF. CDR3 coding DNA: TGCGCCAGTAGCCGGGACAGCGAGACCCAGTACTTC.